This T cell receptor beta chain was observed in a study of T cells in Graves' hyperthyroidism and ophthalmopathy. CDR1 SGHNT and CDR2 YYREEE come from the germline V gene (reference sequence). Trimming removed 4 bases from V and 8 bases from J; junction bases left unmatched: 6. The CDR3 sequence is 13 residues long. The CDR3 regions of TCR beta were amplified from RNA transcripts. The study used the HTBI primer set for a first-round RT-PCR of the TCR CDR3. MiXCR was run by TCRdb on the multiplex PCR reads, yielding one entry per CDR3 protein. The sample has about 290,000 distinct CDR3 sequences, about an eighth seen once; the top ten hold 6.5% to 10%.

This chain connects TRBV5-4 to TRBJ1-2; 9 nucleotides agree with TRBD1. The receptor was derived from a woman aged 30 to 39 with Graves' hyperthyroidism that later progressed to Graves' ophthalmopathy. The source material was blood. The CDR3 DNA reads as TGTGCCAGCAGCGTGGACAGGGGAGGAGGCTACACCTTC. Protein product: CASSVDRGGGYTF.